This TCR beta chain comes out of a study of CD8 T cells in ankylosing spondylitis. With molecular barcodes, quantitative 5'-RACE was used to make the TCR beta libraries. Via MiXCR, TCRdb re-called the 5' RACE reads, giving one row per CDR3 protein. The table has hundreds of thousands of distinct CDR3 sequences, 15% to 20% seen once. Study outcomes and limitations: The disease-linked clones had a CD8+ phenotype and low blood frequencies. Ankylosing spondylitis blood appeared to be characterized by a TCR beta motif of eight highly homologous variants.

This clonotype was seen only a few times. Its antigen is unidentified. Germline V gene lookup returns CDR1 LGHDT and CDR2 YNNKEL (reference sequence). V was cut by 2 bases and J by 5 bases, with 10 bases left in between. The CDR3 loop spans 14 amino acids. This receptor was obtained from a male donor with ankylosing spondylitis. This chain links TRBV3-1 with TRBJ2-1; no clear D. The sequenced sample was blood, either unsorted or a sorted T cell fraction (not recorded which). This CDR3 reads CASSQFSVNNEQFF. In DNA, the CDR3 is TGTGCCAGCAGCCAATTTTCCGTAAACAATGAGCAGTTCTTC.